Below, one T cell receptor (beta chain) is given with its context. Only in-frame clones appear in the TCRdb table, and some are missing; sequencing was by immunoSEQ multiplex PCR. The repertoire includes about 130,000 clones, 95% to 98% of them detected once, and roughly 0.45% sits in the top ten. This sample was included in a study of T cell changes during pregnancy in multiple sclerosis. The input for sequencing was peripheral blood, taken after pregnancy. The clonotype was recovered from a female donor with multiple sclerosis, enrolled in a pregnancy study.

CDR3 DNA: TGTGCCAGCTCACCACAAGGACTAGGAGTCAATGAGCAGTTCTTC. This codes for CASSPQGLGVNEQFF. The V call is TRBV18, the J call TRBJ2-1, with 7 positions matching TRBD2. V gave up 1 base and J gave up 6 bases; unmatched junction bases: 6. Germline V gene sequence: CDR1 KGHSH, CDR2 LQKENI. The CDR3 has 15 residues.